A selection of T cell receptor beta chains follows, all from one sample in a study of T cell repertoires in cytomegalovirus infection. Their cognate antigens are unknown. TCRdb analysed the reads with MiXCR anew, one entry per CDR3 protein. This repertoire shows about 350,000 distinct CDR3 sequences, about 35% found once; its top ten account for 13%. The specimen was cultured PBMCs, collected from culture after CMV antigen stimulation. The receptors shown here come from a human donor in good health (CMV status not recorded). Some clones in this sample may be carry-over from other donors' samples. The conserved cysteine and the conserved F or W are not part of the CDR3 here.

j_gene: TRBJ2-3
v_gene: TRBV14
CDR3aa: ASSQNLAGGRNTQY

j_gene: TRBJ2-4
v_gene: TRBV7-8
CDR3aa: ASSLAEGLRNIQY

j_gene: TRBJ2-3
v_gene: TRBV12-3/TRBV12-4
CDR3aa: ASQTLNTDTQY

j_gene: TRBJ2-7
v_gene: TRBV6-5
CDR3aa: ASSYHPAQGYEQY

j_gene: TRBJ1-1
v_gene: TRBV5-6
CDR3aa: ASSLTTGRPEAF

j_gene: TRBJ2-5
v_gene: TRBV7-6
CDR3aa: ASSPSLLAGKETQY

j_gene: TRBJ1-2
v_gene: TRBV4-2
CDR3aa: ASSQDSGSRVYGYT

j_gene: TRBJ1-2
v_gene: TRBV28
CDR3aa: ASSFWAGDGYT

j_gene: TRBJ1-5
v_gene: TRBV7-8
CDR3aa: ASSERTRDNQPQH

j_gene: TRBJ2-3
v_gene: TRBV20-1
CDR3aa: SGLLTGPDTQY

j_gene: TRBJ1-1
v_gene: TRBV20-1
CDR3aa: SAREGGIPEAF

j_gene: TRBJ2-1
v_gene: TRBV6-2/TRBV6-3
CDR3aa: ASSYPQSGPSYNEQF

j_gene: TRBJ1-1
v_gene: TRBV11-2
CDR3aa: ASSLKSNTEAF

j_gene: TRBJ2-1
v_gene: TRBV28
CDR3aa: ASSLSGASEQF

j_gene: TRBJ1-1
v_gene: TRBV6-2/TRBV6-3
CDR3aa: ASSYPDRKAF

j_gene: TRBJ1-4
v_gene: TRBV11-2
CDR3aa: ASSKNPGEDEKLF

j_gene: TRBJ2-7
v_gene: TRBV2
CDR3aa: ASRVSRIGYYEQY

j_gene: TRBJ2-7
v_gene: TRBV20-1
CDR3aa: SAKPGQGDSEQY

j_gene: TRBJ1-2
v_gene: TRBV7-8
CDR3aa: ASSLGGGGYT

j_gene: TRBJ2-7
v_gene: TRBV7-2
CDR3aa: ASSLEHGREQY

j_gene: TRBJ2-5
v_gene: TRBV6-1
CDR3aa: ASSEGGSQETQY

j_gene: TRBJ2-7
v_gene: TRBV12-3/TRBV12-4
CDR3aa: ASSLLRSEQY